These 15 T cell receptor beta chains originate from one sample sequenced in a study of cytomegalovirus exposure and HLA in healthy donors. With 60 Vbeta and 13 Jbeta primers, the PCR was carried out. The table came from immunoSEQ multiplex PCR; TCRdb's copy has only in-frame clones and leaves some out. The sample totals roughly 75,000 clones; its top ten clones hold roughly 0.8%. The sample taken for sequencing was PBMCs. The receptors derive from a boy younger than 18 in good health and CMV-seronegative.

CDR3 nucleotides: TGTGCCAGCAGTGAACCTCCTGAGAGCGACTTATCGTTCTTC. Amino acid sequence: CASSEPPESDLSFF. The chain couples TRBV6-1 to TRBJ2-1; D remains unclear. Germline-derived CDR1 and CDR2 are MNHNS and SASEGT. The CDR3 has 14 residues. V was pared by 2 bases and J by 15 bases, with 20 bases between.

The chain employs TRBV19 and TRBJ1-2; possible D gene TRBD1, 6 bases. Germline CDR1 LNHDA, CDR2 SQIVND (reference sequence). Trimming removed 6 bases at V and 8 bases at J, with 16 bases between. The CDR3 spans 13 residues. Here the CDR3 reads CASRTAGGLGYTF. The CDR3 coding sequence is TGTGCCAGTAGGACAGCGGGGGGGCTGGGCTACACCTTC. The entire variable domain, with the rest obtained from reference TRBV19 and TRBJ1-2, is as follows: DGGITQSPKYLFRKEGQNVTLSCEQNLNHDAMYWYRQDPGQGLRLIYYSQIVNDFQKGDIAEGYSVSREKKESFPLTVTSAQKNPTAFYLCASRTAGGLGYTFGSGTRLTVV.

The rearrangement links TRBV6-1 to TRBJ2-7; D is perhaps TRBD2 (7 bases). Germline loops: CDR1 MNHNS, CDR2 SASEGT. Trimming removed 4 bases at V and 3 bases at J, with 19 bases between. CDR3 length equals 16 residues. Here the CDR3 reads CASSGGSAGAIYEQYF. CDR3 coding DNA: TGTGCCAGCAGTGGAGGTTCGGCGGGGGCGATCTACGAGCAGTACTTC.

The V call is TRBV30, the J call TRBJ2-7; 13 nucleotides align to TRBD2. Germline CDR1 and CDR2: GTSNPN and SVGIG (reference sequence). The CDR3 spans 15 residues. V shed 0 bases and J 5 bases; nucleotides not matched to a gene: 4. CDR3 protein: CAWSVGLAGVNEQYF. CDR3 nucleotides: TGTGCCTGGAGTGTAGGACTAGCGGGAGTCAACGAGCAGTACTTC.

V is TRBV5-1 and J is TRBJ1-3, with D possibly being TRBD1 (5 bases). Germline V CDR1 and CDR2: SGHRS, YFSETQ. The CDR3 is 13 amino acids. Trimming took 5 bases from V and 4 from J, leaving 10 bases between them. The CDR3 nucleotides read TGCGCCAGCAGTTGGGCAGGGGGAAACACCATATATTTT. It yields the protein CASSWAGGNTIYF.

The chain is built from TRBV20-1 and TRBJ1-3; D is undetermined. Trimming removed 7 bases from V and 4 bases from J, with 8 bases in between. CDR1 and CDR2 from the germline V gene are DFQATT and SNEGSKA (reference sequence). The CDR3 is made up of 11 amino acids. CDR3 nucleotide sequence: TGCAGTGAGCGATCCGGAAACACCATATATTTT. This gives the protein CSERSGNTIYF.

This chain connects TRBV5-4 to TRBJ2-7, with 8 bases matching TRBD1. This CDR3 has 15 residues. V was clipped by 5 bases and J by 2 bases; unmatched bases: 9. Germline loops: CDR1 SGHNT, CDR2 YYREEE (reference sequence). The CDR3: CASSRTGGTPYEQYF. CDR3 DNA: TGTGCCAGCAGTCGAACAGGGGGGACTCCCTACGAGCAGTACTTC.

V gene TRBV7-8 combines with J gene TRBJ1-6; 8 bases line up with TRBD1. Germline values: CDR1 SGHVS, CDR2 FQNEAQ. V lost 6 bases and J lost 8; bases outside the gene matches: 12. CDR3 length: 16 residues. This CDR3 reads CASRLGTGGGDSPLHF. As DNA, the CDR3 is TGTGCCAGCAGACTGGGGACAGGCGGAGGGGATTCACCCCTCCACTTT.

This chain links TRBV9 with TRBJ2-2; a weak D match, TRBD1 (5 bases). This CDR3 spans 17 amino acids. V lost 4 bases, J lost 0 bases, and 16 bases lay in between. Germline V gives CDR1 SGDLS, CDR2 YYNGEE. CDR3: CASSPHYRKSNTGELFF. The CDR3, as DNA: TGTGCCAGCAGCCCACATTACAGGAAATCGAACACCGGGGAGCTGTTTTTT. The full variable domain, with the rest looked up from reference TRBV9 and TRBJ2-2, is DSGVTQTPKHLITATGQRVTLRCSPRSGDLSVYWYQQSLDQGLQFLIQYYNGEERAKGNILERFSAQQFPDLHSELNLSSLELGDSALYFCASSPHYRKSNTGELFFGEGSRLTVL.

The chain recombines TRBV11-2 with TRBJ2-2, with unresolved D. Per germline, CDR1 SGHAT and CDR2 FQNNGV. The V end lost 7 bases, the J end lost 5 bases, and 8 bases lay between the germline ends. The CDR3 spans 12 residues. In DNA, the CDR3 is TGTGCCAGCAACATTATAACCGGGGAGCTGTTTTTT. Its protein product is CASNIITGELFF.

This rearrangement joins TRBV19 to TRBJ1-3, with no clear D. The CDR3 is 13 residues long. From germline, CDR1 is LNHDA and CDR2 SQIVND (reference sequence). The germline V and J ends were trimmed by 1 base and 1 base, with 2 bases remaining between them. The DNA of the CDR3 is TGTGCCAGTAGTATAGCATCTGGAAACACCATATATTTT. Its protein product is CASSIASGNTIYF.

The genes are TRBV14 and TRBJ2-7; D uncertain. The V and J ends lost 4 bases and 0 bases respectively, with 4 bases between them. Germline V gene sequence: CDR1 SGHDN, CDR2 FVKESK. The CDR3 loop spans 12 amino acids. The CDR3 region has the DNA TGTGCCAGCAGCCCGAGCTCCTACGAGCAGTACTTC. It yields the protein CASSPSSYEQYF. The whole variable domain, filled in from reference TRBV14 and TRBJ2-7, reads EAGVTQFPSHSVIEKGQTVTLRCDPISGHDNLYWYRRVMGKEIKFLLHFVKESKQDESGMPNNRFLAERTGGTYSTLKVQPAELEDSGVYFCASSPSSYEQYFGPGTRLTVT.

This chain connects TRBV19 to TRBJ2-1; 9 nucleotides line up with TRBD2. Germline values: CDR1 LNHDA, CDR2 SQIVND (reference sequence). V lost 3 bases, J lost 4 bases, and 4 bases stayed unmatched. CDR3 length equals 15 residues. DNA for the CDR3: TGTGCCAGTAGTATGAGCGGGGGGCGTTACAATGAGCAGTTCTTC. Protein sequence: CASSMSGGRYNEQFF.

V and J are TRBV5-6 and TRBJ1-1, with D possibly being TRBD1 (6 bases). In germline, CDR1 is SGHDT, CDR2 YYEEEE. This CDR3 has 14 residues. Trimming stripped 0 bases from V and 6 bases from J, with 12 bases between. The CDR3 spells CASSLDQGTSEAFF. CDR3 DNA: TGTGCCAGCAGCTTGGACCAGGGGACCTCTGAAGCTTTCTTT.

The V and J genes are TRBV7-2 and TRBJ1-1; unclear D gene. CDR1 is SGHTA, CDR2 FQGNSA, per germline. This CDR3 comprises 15 residues. Trimming stripped 2 bases from V and 1 base from J, with 11 bases between. The CDR3 loop is CASSLSWQANTEAFF. The CDR3 DNA is TGTGCCAGCAGCTTAAGCTGGCAGGCGAACACTGAAGCTTTCTTT.